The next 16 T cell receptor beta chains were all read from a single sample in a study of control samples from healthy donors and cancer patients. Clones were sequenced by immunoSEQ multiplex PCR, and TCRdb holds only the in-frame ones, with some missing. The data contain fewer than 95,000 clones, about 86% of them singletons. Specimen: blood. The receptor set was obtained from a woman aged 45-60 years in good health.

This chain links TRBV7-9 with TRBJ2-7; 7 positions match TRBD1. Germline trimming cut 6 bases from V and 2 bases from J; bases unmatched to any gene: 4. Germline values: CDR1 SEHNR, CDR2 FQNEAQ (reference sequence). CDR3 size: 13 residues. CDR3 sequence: CASSNDRAYEQYF. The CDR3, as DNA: TGTGCCAGCAGTAATGACAGGGCCTACGAGCAGTACTTC.

The CDR3 reads CASSLGGNYGYTF. The CDR3, as DNA: TGTGCCAGCAGCTTAGGGGGGAACTATGGCTACACCTTC. This chain uses TRBV11-3 with TRBJ1-2, with a weak D call TRBD1 (5 bases). The CDR3 is made up of 13 amino acids. V was shortened by 1 base and J by 2 bases, with 5 bases between the two germline ends. Germline V CDR1 and CDR2: SGHNT, YENEEA.

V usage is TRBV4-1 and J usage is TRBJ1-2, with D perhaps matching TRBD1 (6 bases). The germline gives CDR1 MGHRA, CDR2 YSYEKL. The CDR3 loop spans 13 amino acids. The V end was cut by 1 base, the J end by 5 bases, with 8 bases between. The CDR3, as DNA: TGCGCCAGCAGCCAAGGAGGACAGTATGGCTACACCTTC. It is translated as CASSQGGQYGYTF.

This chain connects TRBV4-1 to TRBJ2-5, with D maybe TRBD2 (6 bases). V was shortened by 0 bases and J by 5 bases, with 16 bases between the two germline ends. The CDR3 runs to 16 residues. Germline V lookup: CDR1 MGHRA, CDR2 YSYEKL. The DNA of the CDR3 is TGCGCCAGCAGCCAAGAAGAGACTAGTCAATGGGAGACCCAGTACTTC. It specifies CASSQEETSQWETQYF.

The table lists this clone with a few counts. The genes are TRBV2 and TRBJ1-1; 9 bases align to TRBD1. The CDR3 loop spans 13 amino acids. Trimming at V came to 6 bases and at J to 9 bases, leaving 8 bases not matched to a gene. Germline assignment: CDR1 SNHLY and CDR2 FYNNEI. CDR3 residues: CASSVDRGWKAFF. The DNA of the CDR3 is TGTGCCAGCAGCGTGGACAGGGGCTGGAAAGCTTTCTTT.

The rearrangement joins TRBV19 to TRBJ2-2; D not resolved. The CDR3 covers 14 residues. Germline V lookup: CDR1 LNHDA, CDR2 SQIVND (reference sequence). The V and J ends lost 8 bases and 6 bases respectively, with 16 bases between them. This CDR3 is CASQTLFHAGELFF. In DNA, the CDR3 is TGTGCCAGTCAGACTCTATTCCACGCCGGGGAGCTGTTTTTT.

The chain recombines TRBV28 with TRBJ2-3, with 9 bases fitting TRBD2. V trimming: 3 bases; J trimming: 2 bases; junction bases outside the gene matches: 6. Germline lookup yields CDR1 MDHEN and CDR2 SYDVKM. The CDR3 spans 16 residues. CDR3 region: CASSLGQRGATDTQYF. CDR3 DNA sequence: TGTGCCAGCAGTTTGGGGCAGCGGGGGGCCACAGATACGCAGTATTTT. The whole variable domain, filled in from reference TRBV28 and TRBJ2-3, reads DVKVTQSSRYLVKRTGEKVFLECVQDMDHENMFWYRQDPGLGLRLIYFSYDVKMKEKGDIPEGYSVSREKKERFSLILESASTNQTSMYLCASSLGQRGATDTQYFGPGTRLTVL.

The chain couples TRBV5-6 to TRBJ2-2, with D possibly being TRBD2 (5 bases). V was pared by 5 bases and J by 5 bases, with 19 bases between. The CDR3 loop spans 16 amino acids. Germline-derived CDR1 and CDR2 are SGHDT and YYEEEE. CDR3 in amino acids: CASRAFRGQGTGELFF. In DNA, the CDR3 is TGTGCCAGCAGAGCCTTTAGAGGGCAAGGTACCGGGGAGCTGTTTTTT. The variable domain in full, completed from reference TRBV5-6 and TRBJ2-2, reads DAGVTQSPTHLIKTRGQQVTLRCSPKSGHDTVSWYQQALGQGPQFIFQYYEEEERQRGNFPDRFSGHQFPNYSSELNVNALLLGDSALYLCASRAFRGQGTGELFFGEGSRLTVL.

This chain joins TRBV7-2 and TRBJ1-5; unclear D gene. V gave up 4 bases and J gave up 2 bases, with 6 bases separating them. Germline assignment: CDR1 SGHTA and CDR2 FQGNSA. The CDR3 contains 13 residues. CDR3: CASSSRGNQPQHF. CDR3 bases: TGTGCCAGCAGCTCGAGAGGCAATCAGCCCCAGCATTTT.

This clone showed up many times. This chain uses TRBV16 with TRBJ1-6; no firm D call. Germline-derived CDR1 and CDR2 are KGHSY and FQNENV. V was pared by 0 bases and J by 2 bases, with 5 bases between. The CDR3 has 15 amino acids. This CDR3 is CASSQSMAYNSPLHF. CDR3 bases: TGTGCCAGCAGCCAATCGATGGCCTATAATTCACCCCTCCACTTT.

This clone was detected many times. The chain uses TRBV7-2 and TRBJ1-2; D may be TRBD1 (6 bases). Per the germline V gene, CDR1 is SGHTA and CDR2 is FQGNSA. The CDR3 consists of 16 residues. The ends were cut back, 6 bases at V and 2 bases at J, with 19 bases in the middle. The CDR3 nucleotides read TGTGCCAGCAGACGTTCCGGGGGCCCCCGCAACTATGGCTACACCTTC. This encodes CASRRSGGPRNYGYTF.

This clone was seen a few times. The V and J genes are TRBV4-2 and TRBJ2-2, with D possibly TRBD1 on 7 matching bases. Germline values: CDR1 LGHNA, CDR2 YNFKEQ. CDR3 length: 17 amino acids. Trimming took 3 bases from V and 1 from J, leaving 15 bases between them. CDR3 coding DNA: TGTGCCAGCAGCCACCCCCAGGGGGGCCAGAACACCGGGGAGCTGTTTTTT. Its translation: CASSHPQGGQNTGELFF.

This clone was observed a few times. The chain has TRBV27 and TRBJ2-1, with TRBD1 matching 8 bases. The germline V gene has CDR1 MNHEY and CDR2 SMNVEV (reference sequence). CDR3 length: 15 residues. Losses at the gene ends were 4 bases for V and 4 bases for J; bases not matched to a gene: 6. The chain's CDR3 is CASSYDRGLYNEQFF. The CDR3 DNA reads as TGTGCCAGCAGTTATGACAGGGGCTTGTACAATGAGCAGTTCTTC.

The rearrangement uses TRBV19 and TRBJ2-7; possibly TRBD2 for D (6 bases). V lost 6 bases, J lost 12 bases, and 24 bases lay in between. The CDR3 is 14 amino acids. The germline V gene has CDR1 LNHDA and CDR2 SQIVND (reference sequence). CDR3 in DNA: TGTGCCAGTAGCCCCTGGAGGGACTCCTACTTAGTGTACTTC. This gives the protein CASSPWRDSYLVYF. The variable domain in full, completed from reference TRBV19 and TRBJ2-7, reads DGGITQSPKYLFRKEGQNVTLSCEQNLNHDAMYWYRQDPGQGLRLIYYSQIVNDFQKGDIAEGYSVSREKKESFPLTVTSAQKNPTAFYLCASSPWRDSYLVYFGPGTRLTVT.

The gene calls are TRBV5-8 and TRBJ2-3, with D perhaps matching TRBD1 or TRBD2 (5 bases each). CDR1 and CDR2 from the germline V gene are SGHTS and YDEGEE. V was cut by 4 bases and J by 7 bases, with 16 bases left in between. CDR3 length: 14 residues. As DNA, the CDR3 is TGTGCCAGCAGCCTGGGACCCCCGCAGAATACGCAGTATTTT. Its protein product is CASSLGPPQNTQYF.

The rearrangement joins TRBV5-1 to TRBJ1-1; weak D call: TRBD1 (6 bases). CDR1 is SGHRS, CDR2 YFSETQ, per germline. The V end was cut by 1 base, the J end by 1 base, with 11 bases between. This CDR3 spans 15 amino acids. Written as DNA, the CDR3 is TGCGCCAGCAGCTTGTCAGGGGCAGGGAACACTGAAGCTTTCTTT. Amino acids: CASSLSGAGNTEAFF. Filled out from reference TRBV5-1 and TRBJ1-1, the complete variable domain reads KAGVTQTPRYLIKTRGQQVTLSCSPISGHRSVSWYQQTPGQGLQFLFEYFSETQRNKGNFPGRFSGRQFSNSRSEMNVSTLELGDSALYLCASSLSGAGNTEAFFGQGTRLTVV.